This T cell receptor (beta chain) was profiled in a study of T cell repertoires in cytomegalovirus infection. For the study at large: Use of recently identified HLA-C-restricted and well-studied HLA-B-restricted CMV epitopes was part of the study. A matching HLA type, together with CMV infection, was signaled by public TCR beta signatures.

Study results and limitations: The ex vivo response was dominated by HLA-C-restricted CMV-specific TCR beta clonotypes.

A remark on this clonotype: Its antigen is not known.

MiXCR, run by TCRdb on the reads, gives a single entry per CDR3 protein. Here the sample spans approximately 770,000 distinct CDR3 sequences, around 29% being singletons. Sequences were derived from cultured CD8+ T cells from PBMCs, sampled from culture after CMV antigen stimulation. This TCR was recovered from a human donor in good health (CMV status not recorded). Some clones in this sample may be carry-over from other donors' samples.

CDR3: CSVEDRDGELFF. The CDR3 DNA reads as TGCAGCGTTGAAGATAGAGACGGGGAGCTGTTTTTT. The chain employs TRBV29-1 and TRBJ2-2; D is undetermined. The germline gives CDR1 SQVTM, CDR2 ANQGSEA. This CDR3 has 12 residues. The ends were cut back, 0 bases at V and 7 bases at J, with 6 bases in the middle.